This record concerns one T cell receptor beta chain sequence. This table comes from immunoSEQ multiplex PCR, and its TCRdb copy is limited to in-frame clones, with some not included. Among about 150,000 clones listed, roughly 88% were seen once. The sample originates from a study of blood T cell repertoires in COVID-19. Study as a whole: The origin of the acute and convalescent COVID-19 samples was the United States, Italy and Spain.

Individuals drawn from 24 US areas were about 18 to 90 years old. Cohorts were based on clinical histories the participants reported. Input material: PBMCs or T cells enriched from blood (not recorded which). This clonotype was obtained from a woman in her 30s with acute COVID-19.

The CDR3 nucleotides read TGCGCCAGCAGCTTGGGGCAGGCTAGCAATCAGCCCCAGCATTTT. It specifies CASSLGQASNQPQHF. V is TRBV5-1 and J is TRBJ1-5; D gene uncertain. CDR3 length: 15 residues. The germline V gene has CDR1 SGHRS and CDR2 YFSETQ. V was clipped by 0 bases and J by 0 bases, with 7 bases between them. The full variable domain, with the rest looked up from reference TRBV5-1 and TRBJ1-5, is KAGVTQTPRYLIKTRGQQVTLSCSPISGHRSVSWYQQTPGQGLQFLFEYFSETQRNKGNFPGRFSGRQFSNSRSEMNVSTLELGDSALYLCASSLGQASNQPQHFGDGTRLSIL.